What follows are 3 T cell receptor beta chains derived from one specimen sequenced in a study of tumor-infiltrating lymphocytes in primary liver carcinoma. TCR beta cDNA was reverse-transcribed from 500 ng of total RNA. The reaction used a constant-region primer and ProtoScript II reverse transcriptase. Three nested multiplex PCR rounds, a slightly modified ARM-PCR method, built the TCR beta libraries. TRBV1-TRBV30 forward primers and a C-beta reverse primer were used in the first two PCR rounds, which each ran for 10 cycles. TCRdb used MiXCR to reprocess the multiplex PCR reads, holding one entry per CDR3 protein. The sample shows about 120,000 distinct CDR3 sequences, around two thirds of them seen only once. Co-extracted RNA and DNA came from approximately 20-30 mg of unsorted bulk tissue. The sequenced sample consisted of liver tumor tissue from sampling region 1. Subset given: tumor region T1, superior pole. The receptors shown here come from a woman aged 55-69 years with primary liver carcinoma and hepatitis B virus infection.

This clonotype was observed many times. The V call is TRBV5-8, the J call TRBJ2-7, with 9 bases matching TRBD1. Germline CDR1 reads SGHTS; CDR2 reads YDEGEE. With 3 bases clipped from V and 3 bases from J, the junction kept 7 bases outside the gene matches. This CDR3 is 15 amino acids long. The CDR3 DNA reads TGTGCCAGCAGCTCCCCGGGACAGGGTCTCTACGAGCAGTACTTC. This sequence encodes CASSSPGQGLYEQYF.

On this clonotype: This may stem from a read error, because a much larger clone lies one nucleotide away. The chain is built from TRBV4-1 and TRBJ1-3; a possible D gene is TRBD1 (5 bases). Germline V gene sequence: CDR1 MGHRA, CDR2 YSYEKL. The CDR3 covers 15 residues. CDR3 in DNA: TGTACCAGCAGCCTGGGGGAATCGCATGGAAACACCATATATTTT. This codes for CTSSLGESHGNTIYF.

Only one count was recorded for this clonotype. A much more abundant neighbour one base away suggests this may be a read error. The V and J genes are TRBV12-3 or TRBV12-4 and TRBJ2-6; possibly TRBD1 for D (5 bases). The CDR3 sequence is 15 residues long. CDR3 DNA sequence: TGTGCCAGCACCCCAAGGTTCTCTGGGGCCAACTTCCTGACTTTC. Residues: CASTPRFSGANFLTF.